These 25 T cell receptor beta chains were all obtained from the same sample, sequenced in a study of blood T cell repertoires in COVID-19. Sequenced by immunoSEQ multiplex PCR; TCRdb stores in-frame clones only, minus some. Of around 20,000 clones in the sample, approximately 88% are singletons; the top ten hold 5%. Sequencing used PBMCs or T cells enriched from blood (not recorded which). The receptors were gathered from a woman aged 25-40 years who had recovered from COVID-19.

The chain carries TRBV4-1 and TRBJ2-2, with 7 positions matching TRBD2. The CDR3 loop spans 15 amino acids. CDR1 and CDR2 (germline): MGHRA, YSYEKL. The J segment lost 6 bases and the V segment lost 0 bases, leaving 4 bases of the junction unmatched. The CDR3 reads CASSQESGGPGELFF. CDR3 bases: TGCGCCAGCAGCCAAGAGTCGGGAGGTCCCGGGGAGCTGTTTTTT.

This clone has a single count. The rearrangement uses TRBV19 and TRBJ1-1; 9 bases agree with TRBD1. Germline V gene sequence: CDR1 LNHDA, CDR2 SQIVND (reference sequence). CDR3 size: 13 residues. V lost 5 bases, J lost 7 bases, and 5 bases stayed unmatched. The CDR3 coding sequence is TGTGCCAGTAGTCCACAGGGGGCAGGTGAAGCTTTCTTT. This encodes CASSPQGAGEAFF.

The genes are TRBV20-1 and TRBJ2-5, with a tentative D call TRBD2 (6 bases). Germline assignment: CDR1 DFQATT and CDR2 SNEGSKA (reference sequence). Trimming shortened V by 3 bases and J by 5 bases, and 10 bases separated the two germline ends. This CDR3 has 12 amino acids. CDR3 sequence reads: CSASTGGETQYF. The CDR3 region has the DNA TGCAGTGCTAGTACAGGAGGGGAGACCCAGTACTTC.

The chain couples TRBV23-1 to TRBJ1-2; D might be TRBD1 (6 bases). TRBV23-1 falls under the ORF class, with uncertain function. CDR3 length: 13 residues. V shed 6 bases and J shed 4 bases, with 12 bases lying between them. This chain's CDR3 is CASRRGNLYGYTF. The CDR3 DNA reads as TGCGCCAGCAGGAGGGGGAACCTCTATGGCTACACCTTC.

This chain links TRBV19 with TRBJ1-6; D possibly corresponds to TRBD1 (5 bases). V was cut by 5 bases and J by 10 bases, with 12 bases left in between. The length of the CDR3 is 13 residues. Germline assignment: CDR1 LNHDA and CDR2 SQIVND (reference sequence). CDR3 protein: CASSLGGSSPLHF. The CDR3 DNA reads as TGTGCCAGTAGTCTTGGGGGGTCCTCACCCCTCCACTTT.

V and J are TRBV5-4 and TRBJ2-1, with TRBD1 identical over 8 bases. Unmatched junction bases numbered 9, after V lost 4 bases and J lost 3 bases. The germline V gene encodes CDR1 SGHNT and CDR2 YYREEE (reference sequence). The CDR3 runs to 16 residues. CDR3: CASSPEGQGRYNEQFF. The CDR3 DNA sequence: TGTGCCAGCAGCCCGGAAGGACAGGGCCGCTACAATGAGCAGTTCTTC.

This sequence joins TRBV7-2 and TRBJ1-4; TRBD1 matches at 7 bases. The ends lost 3 bases at V and 0 bases at J; junction bases unmatched: 1. CDR3 size: 15 residues. Germline assignment: CDR1 SGHTA and CDR2 FQGNSA. For the CDR3, the DNA is TGTGCCAGCAGCTTGACAGGGCCAACTAATGAAAAACTGTTTTTT. It is translated as CASSLTGPTNEKLFF.

The rearrangement links TRBV4-2 to TRBJ2-1; D might be TRBD2 (5 bases). This CDR3 has 17 amino acids. Germline V lookup: CDR1 LGHNA, CDR2 YNFKEQ. Trimming took 0 bases from V and 0 from J, leaving 12 bases between them. CDR3 DNA: TGTGCCAGCAGCCAAGATCCCCACACTAGCTCCTACAATGAGCAGTTCTTC. It translates to CASSQDPHTSSYNEQFF.

A few counts support this clone. The CDR3 sequence is CSVRDMNTEAFF. The CDR3 DNA follows: TGCAGCGTTAGGGACATGAACACTGAAGCTTTCTTT. The rearrangement uses TRBV29-1 and TRBJ1-1, with D tentatively TRBD1 (6 bases). V was pared by 5 bases and J by 0 bases, with 7 bases between. The germline CDR1 and CDR2 sequences are SQVTM and ANQGSEA. The CDR3 covers 12 residues.

The V and J genes are TRBV7-2 and TRBJ2-1; 11 positions agree with TRBD2. This CDR3 contains 16 residues. CDR1 and CDR2 from the germline V gene are SGHTA and FQGNSA. V lost 3 bases to trimming and J lost 5 bases; unmatched junction nucleotides: 6. CDR3 sequence (DNA): TGTGCCAGCAGCTTCGGTAGCGGGGGGGCCAACAATGAGCAGTTCTTC. The encoded protein is CASSFGSGGANNEQFF.

This clone was recorded a few times. This sequence joins TRBV29-1 and TRBJ2-2; 9 bases match TRBD2. The germline CDR1 and CDR2 sequences are SQVTM and ANQGSEA. The V segment lost 6 bases and the J segment 6 bases; nucleotides outside the gene matches: 5. The CDR3 has 13 residues. The CDR3 loop reads CSVGLALAGELFF. The CDR3 DNA sequence: TGCAGCGTCGGACTAGCGCTAGCCGGGGAGCTGTTTTTT.

V and J are TRBV3-1 (or the pseudogene TRBV3-2) and TRBJ2-5; 7 bases align to TRBD1. Germline values: CDR1 LGHDT, CDR2 YNNKEL (reference sequence). J was trimmed by 4 bases and V by 4 bases; bases with no gene match: 3. CDR3 length: 13 amino acids. CDR3 nucleotide sequence: TGTGCCAGCAGCCGTGGACAGGCAGAGACCCAGTACTTC. Translation: CASSRGQAETQYF.

The chain is built from TRBV28 and TRBJ2-7; tentative D call: TRBD1 (6 bases). The CDR3 runs to 13 residues. From germline, CDR1 is MDHEN and CDR2 SYDVKM. V was trimmed by 4 bases and J by 2 bases, leaving 9 bases between them. The CDR3 is CASSYRTAYEQYF. The CDR3 DNA reads as TGTGCCAGCAGTTATAGGACAGCCTACGAGCAGTACTTC.

The rearrangement joins TRBV28 to TRBJ1-4; 10 nucleotides line up with TRBD1. Germline assignment: CDR1 MDHEN and CDR2 SYDVKM. The V gene end was trimmed by 1 base and the J gene end by 8 bases; junction bases not matched to a gene: 7. The CDR3 length is 16 residues. CDR3 in amino acids: CASSLSRTGGREKLFF. CDR3 DNA: TGTGCCAGCAGTTTATCCCGGACAGGGGGGCGGGAAAAACTGTTTTTT.

This chain links TRBV10-1 with TRBJ2-7; D gene ambiguous. Germline V gene sequence: CDR1 WNHNN, CDR2 SYGVQD (reference sequence). The CDR3 sequence is 14 residues long. Trimming pared 0 bases from V and 1 base from J, leaving 7 bases between. CDR3 region: CASSESLGSYEQYF. For the CDR3, the DNA is TGCGCCAGCAGTGAGTCCCTCGGGTCCTACGAGCAGTACTTC.

This rearrangement joins TRBV4-3 to TRBJ2-5; weak D call: TRBD1 (5 bases). V gave up 4 bases and J gave up 8 bases, with 14 bases separating them. The CDR3 has 13 residues. CDR1 LGHNA and CDR2 YSLEER come from the germline V gene. CDR3 sequence: CASSPDMTETQYF. The DNA for the CDR3 is TGCGCCAGCAGCCCAGACATGACAGAAACCCAGTACTTC.

The J gene is TRBJ1-1, the V gene TRBV18; D is undetermined. The V end was cut by 3 bases, the J end by 0 bases, with 14 bases between. The V gene's germline CDR1 is KGHSH and CDR2 LQKENI. The CDR3 totals 16 residues. The CDR3 protein is CASSPLGWALNTEAFF. CDR3 nucleotides: TGTGCCAGCTCACCCCTGGGTTGGGCCTTGAACACTGAAGCTTTCTTT.

This chain joins TRBV24-1 and TRBJ2-3; 11 bases are shared with TRBD2. Trimming took 4 bases from V and 1 from J; bases not matched to a gene: 3. Germline V gene lookup returns CDR1 KGHDR and CDR2 SFDVKD. The CDR3 extends over 16 amino acids. CDR3 loop: CATSETSGVRTDTQYF. CDR3 nucleotides: TGTGCCACCAGTGAGACTAGCGGGGTACGCACAGATACGCAGTATTTT.

The chain uses TRBV5-1 and TRBJ1-2; D gene unclear. This CDR3 is built from 16 residues. CDR1 and CDR2 from the germline V gene are SGHRS and YFSETQ. V lost 1 base and J 7 bases, leaving 20 bases between the germline ends. DNA for the CDR3: TGCGCCAGCAGCTTGTACTCCGGGTCCCGGGAGAGTGGCTACACCTTC. This sequence encodes CASSLYSGSRESGYTF.

This rearrangement joins TRBV30 to TRBJ1-1, with 7 bases matching TRBD1. V trimming: 3 bases; J trimming: 0 bases; junction bases outside the gene matches: 7. Looked up from germline, CDR1 is GTSNPN and CDR2 is SVGIG (reference sequence). The CDR3 is 15 amino acids. For the CDR3, the DNA is TGTGCCTGGAGCCGGACAGGAACCTTGAACACTGAAGCTTTCTTT. Amino acids: CAWSRTGTLNTEAFF.

V is TRBV6-6 and J is TRBJ2-2, with TRBD2 matching 12 bases. Germline CDR1 is MNHNY and CDR2 is SVGAGI (reference sequence). This CDR3 comprises 16 residues. V dropped 5 bases and J dropped 7; count of bases not matched to a gene: 8. In DNA, the CDR3 is TGTGCCAGCAGTGCCCCTAGCGGGGGGGGTAACGGGGAGCTGTTTTTT. Translation gives CASSAPSGGGNGELFF.

The chain is built from TRBV2 and TRBJ2-7; D may be TRBD2 (5 bases). The germline gives CDR1 SNHLY, CDR2 FYNNEI. The CDR3 contains 14 residues. The V gene lost 6 bases and the J gene lost 0 bases, with 12 bases spanning the gap. The CDR3 nucleotides read TGTGCCAGCAGAGCGAGCGGATTCTCCTACGAGCAGTACTTC. It yields the protein CASRASGFSYEQYF.

This chain uses TRBV7-3 with TRBJ1-2; D is perhaps TRBD1 (5 bases). The germline CDR1 and CDR2 sequences are SGHTA and FQGTGA. V lost 4 bases and J lost 4, with 16 bases in between. The CDR3 has 15 residues. The CDR3 reads CASSSGPGTTYGYTF. The CDR3 DNA reads as TGTGCCAGCAGCTCAGGGCCGGGCACCACCTATGGCTACACCTTC.

V usage is TRBV7-9 and J usage is TRBJ1-2; D perhaps matches TRBD1 (5 bases). Germline V lookup: CDR1 SEHNR, CDR2 FQNEAQ (reference sequence). CDR3 length: 16 residues. V dropped 0 bases and J dropped 1 base, with 12 bases sitting between them. The CDR3 DNA is TGTGCCAGCAGCTTAGCAGGGGTCTGGGATAACTATGGCTACACCTTC. Translating gives CASSLAGVWDNYGYTF.

This clone was detected a few times. The chain employs TRBV29-1 and TRBJ1-1; 8 bases line up with TRBD1. The germline V gene encodes CDR1 SQVTM and CDR2 ANQGSEA. This CDR3 is 12 amino acids long. V lost 7 bases to trimming and J lost 7 bases; unmatched junction nucleotides: 8. Here the CDR3 DNA reads TGCAGCGCAGGGGGCCCGAGGGGTGAAGCTTTCTTT. Its protein product is CSAGGPRGEAFF. The variable domain in full, completed from reference TRBV29-1 and TRBJ1-1, reads SAVISQKPSRDICQRGTSLTIQCQVDSQVTMMFWYRQQPGQSLTLIATANQGSEATYESGFVIDKFPISRPNLTFSTLTVSNMSPEDSSIYLCSAGGPRGEAFFGQGTRLTVV.